The clone carrying this TCR beta chain has ten or more counts. Antigen specificity is unknown. This sample is part of a study of early T cells in non-severe SARS-CoV-2 infection. The wider study: Bulk RNA isolated from unsorted whole blood underwent sequencing; chains were not paired. Study-wide results and caveats: Matches to VDJdb favored anti-spike CD8 responses and missed private and CD4 specificities.

The V end was cut by 1 base, the J end by 5 bases, with 14 bases between. CDR1 is LGHDT, CDR2 YNNKEL, per germline (reference sequence). This CDR3 has 15 amino acids. Each cDNA molecule carried a unique molecular identifier. TCRdb analysed the 5' RACE reads with MiXCR anew, one entry per CDR3 protein. The sample contains 50,000 to 65,000 distinct CDR3 sequences, about 7.7% of which appear only once. The material sequenced was whole blood, taken at baseline. The J gene is TRBJ2-5, the V gene TRBV3-1; the D gene is possibly TRBD1 (5 bases). The sequence derives from an adult who was a healthcare worker with PCR-confirmed SARS-CoV-2 infection or an uninfected control (not recorded which). In DNA, the CDR3 is TGTGCCAGCAGCCAAGGTTACATGAAGGGGGAGACCCAGTACTTC. Its protein is CASSQGYMKGETQYF.